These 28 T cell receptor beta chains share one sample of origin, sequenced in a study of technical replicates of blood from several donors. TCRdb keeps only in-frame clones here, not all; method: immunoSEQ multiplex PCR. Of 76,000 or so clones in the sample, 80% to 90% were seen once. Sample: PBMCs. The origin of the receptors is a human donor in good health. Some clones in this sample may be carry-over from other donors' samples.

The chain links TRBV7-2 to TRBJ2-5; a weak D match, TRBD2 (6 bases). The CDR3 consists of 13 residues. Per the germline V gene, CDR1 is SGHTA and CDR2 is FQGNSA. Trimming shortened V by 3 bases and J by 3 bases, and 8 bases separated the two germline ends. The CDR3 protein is CASSLGGKETQYF. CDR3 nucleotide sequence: TGTGCCAGCAGCTTGGGGGGAAAAGAGACCCAGTACTTC.

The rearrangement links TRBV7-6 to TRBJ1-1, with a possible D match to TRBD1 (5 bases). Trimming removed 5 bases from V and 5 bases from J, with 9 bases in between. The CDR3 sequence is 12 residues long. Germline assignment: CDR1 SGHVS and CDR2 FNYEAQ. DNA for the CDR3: TGTGCCAGCAGCCAAAAGGGGACTGAAGCTTTCTTT. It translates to CASSQKGTEAFF.

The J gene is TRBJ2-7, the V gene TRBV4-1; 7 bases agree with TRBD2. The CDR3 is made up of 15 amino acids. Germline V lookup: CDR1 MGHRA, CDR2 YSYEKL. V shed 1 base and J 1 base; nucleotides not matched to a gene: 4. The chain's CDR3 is CASSQGRGKSYEQYF. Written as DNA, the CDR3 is TGCGCCAGCAGCCAAGGGCGGGGGAAATCCTACGAGCAGTACTTC.

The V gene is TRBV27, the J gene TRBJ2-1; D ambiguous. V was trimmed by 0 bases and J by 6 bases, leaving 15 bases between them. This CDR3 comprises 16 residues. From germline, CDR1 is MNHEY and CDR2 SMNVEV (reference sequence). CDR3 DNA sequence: TGTGCCAGCAGTTTATCGGCGGTGGTAGGCCCCAATGAGCAGTTCTTC. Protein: CASSLSAVVGPNEQFF.

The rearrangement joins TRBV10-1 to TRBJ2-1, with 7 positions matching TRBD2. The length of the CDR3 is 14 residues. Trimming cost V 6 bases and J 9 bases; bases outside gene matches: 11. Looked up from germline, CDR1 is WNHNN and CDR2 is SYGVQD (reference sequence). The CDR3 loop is CASRGTTHPGEQFF. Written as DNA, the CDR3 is TGCGCCAGCAGGGGGACTACCCACCCTGGTGAGCAGTTCTTC.

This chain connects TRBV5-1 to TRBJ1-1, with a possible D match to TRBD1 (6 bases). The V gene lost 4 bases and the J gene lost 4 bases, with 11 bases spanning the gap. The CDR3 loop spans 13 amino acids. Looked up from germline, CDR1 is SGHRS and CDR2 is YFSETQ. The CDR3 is CASSPDSRTEAFF. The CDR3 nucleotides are TGCGCCAGCAGCCCGGACAGTCGCACTGAAGCTTTCTTT.

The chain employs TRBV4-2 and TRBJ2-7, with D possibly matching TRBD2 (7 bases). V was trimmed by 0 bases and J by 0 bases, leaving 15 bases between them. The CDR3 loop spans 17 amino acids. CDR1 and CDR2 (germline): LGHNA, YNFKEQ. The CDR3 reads CASSQDWGGGSSYEQYF. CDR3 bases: TGTGCCAGCAGCCAAGATTGGGGGGGCGGGAGCTCCTACGAGCAGTACTTC.

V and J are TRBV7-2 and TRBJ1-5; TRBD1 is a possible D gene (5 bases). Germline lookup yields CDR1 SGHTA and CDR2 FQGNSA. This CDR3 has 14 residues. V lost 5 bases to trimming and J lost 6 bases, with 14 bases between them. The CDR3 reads CASSSDSLPQPQHF. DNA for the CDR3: TGTGCCAGCAGCAGCGACAGTCTGCCTCAGCCCCAGCATTTT. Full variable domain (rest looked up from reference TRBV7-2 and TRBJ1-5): GAGVSQSPSNKVTEKGKDVELRCDPISGHTALYWYRQSLGQGLEFLIYFQGNSAPDKSGLPSDRFSAERTGGSVSTLTIQRTQQEDSAVYLCASSSDSLPQPQHFGDGTRLSIL.

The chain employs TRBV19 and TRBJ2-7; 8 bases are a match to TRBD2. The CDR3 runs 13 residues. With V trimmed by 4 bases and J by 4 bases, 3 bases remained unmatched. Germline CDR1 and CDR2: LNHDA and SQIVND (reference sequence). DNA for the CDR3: TGTGCCAGTAGTAGCGGGACTAGGTACGAGCAGTACTTC. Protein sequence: CASSSGTRYEQYF.

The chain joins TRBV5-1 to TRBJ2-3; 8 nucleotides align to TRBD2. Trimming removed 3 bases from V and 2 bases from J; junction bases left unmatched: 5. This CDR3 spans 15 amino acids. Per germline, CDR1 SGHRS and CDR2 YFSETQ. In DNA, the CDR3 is TGCGCCAGCAGCTGGCGAGCGGGGGCCACAGATACGCAGTATTTT. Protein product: CASSWRAGATDTQYF.

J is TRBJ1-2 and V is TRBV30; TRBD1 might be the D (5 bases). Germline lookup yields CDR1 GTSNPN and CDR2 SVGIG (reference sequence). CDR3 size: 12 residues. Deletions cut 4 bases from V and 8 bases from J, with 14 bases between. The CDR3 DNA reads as TGTGCCTGGATCAGGGATGCGGGAGGCTACACCTTC. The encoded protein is CAWIRDAGGYTF.

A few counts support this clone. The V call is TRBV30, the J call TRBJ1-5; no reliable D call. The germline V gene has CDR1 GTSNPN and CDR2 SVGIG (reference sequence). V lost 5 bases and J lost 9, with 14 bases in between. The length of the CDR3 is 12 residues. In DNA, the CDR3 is TGTGCCTGGCAGCGAAGCTCGGGGCCCCAGCATTTT. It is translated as CAWQRSSGPQHF.

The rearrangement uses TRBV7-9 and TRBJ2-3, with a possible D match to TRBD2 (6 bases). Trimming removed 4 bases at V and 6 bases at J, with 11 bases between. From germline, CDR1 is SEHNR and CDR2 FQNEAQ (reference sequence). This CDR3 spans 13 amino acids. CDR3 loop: CASSSGTEDTQYF. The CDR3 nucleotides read TGTGCCAGCAGCTCCGGGACTGAGGATACGCAGTATTTT.

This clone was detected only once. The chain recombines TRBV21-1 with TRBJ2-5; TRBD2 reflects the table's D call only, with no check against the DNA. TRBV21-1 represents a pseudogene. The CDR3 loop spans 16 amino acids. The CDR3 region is CASHAEREGLQETQYF. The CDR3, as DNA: TGTGCCAGCCACGCGGAGCGGGAGGGACTCCAAGAGACCCAGTACTTC.

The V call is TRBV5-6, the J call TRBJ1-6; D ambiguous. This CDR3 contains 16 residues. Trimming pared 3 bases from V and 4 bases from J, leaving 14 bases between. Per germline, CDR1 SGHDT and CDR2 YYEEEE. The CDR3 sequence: CASSSQARGYNSPLHF. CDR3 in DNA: TGTGCCAGCAGCTCTCAAGCACGGGGTTATAATTCACCCCTCCACTTT.

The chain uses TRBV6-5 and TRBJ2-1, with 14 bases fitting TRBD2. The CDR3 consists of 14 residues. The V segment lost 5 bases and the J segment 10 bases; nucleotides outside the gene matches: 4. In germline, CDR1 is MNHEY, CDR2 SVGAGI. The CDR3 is CASSGTSGRKEQFF. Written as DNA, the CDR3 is TGTGCCAGCAGTGGGACTAGCGGGAGAAAAGAGCAGTTCTTC.

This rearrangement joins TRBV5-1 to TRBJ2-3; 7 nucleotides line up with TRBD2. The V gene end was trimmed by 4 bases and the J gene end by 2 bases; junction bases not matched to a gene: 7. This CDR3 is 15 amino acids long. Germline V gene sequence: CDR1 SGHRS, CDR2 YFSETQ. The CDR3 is CASSPRDYDTDTQYF. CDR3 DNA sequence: TGCGCCAGCAGCCCCCGGGACTATGACACAGATACGCAGTATTTT.

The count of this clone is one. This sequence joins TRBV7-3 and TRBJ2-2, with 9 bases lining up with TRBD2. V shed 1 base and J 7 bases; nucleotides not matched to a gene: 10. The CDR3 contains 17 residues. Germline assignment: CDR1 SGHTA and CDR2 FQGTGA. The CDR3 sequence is CASSLNSPSGMVGELFF. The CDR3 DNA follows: TGTGCCAGCAGCTTAAACAGTCCTAGCGGGATGGTCGGGGAGCTGTTTTTT.

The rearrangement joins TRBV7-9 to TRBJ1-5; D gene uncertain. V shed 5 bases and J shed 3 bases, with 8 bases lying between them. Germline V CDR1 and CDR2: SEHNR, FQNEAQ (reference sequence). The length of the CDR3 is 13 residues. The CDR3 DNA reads TGTGCCAGCAGCCCGGGAGTCAATCAGCCCCAGCATTTT. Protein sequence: CASSPGVNQPQHF.

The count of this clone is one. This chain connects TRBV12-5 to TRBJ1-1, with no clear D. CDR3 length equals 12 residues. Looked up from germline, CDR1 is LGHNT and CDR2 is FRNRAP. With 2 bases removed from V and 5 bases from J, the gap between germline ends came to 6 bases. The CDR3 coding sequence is TGTGCTAGTGGTTTGACGGGGACTGAAGCTTTCTTT. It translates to CASGLTGTEAFF.

The CDR3 DNA sequence: TGTGCCAGCAGGGGCTTCCTCACAGATACGCAGTATTTT. Translated: CASRGFLTDTQYF. The V gene is TRBV6-1, the J gene TRBJ2-3; D not resolved. CDR1 MNHNS and CDR2 SASEGT come from the germline V gene. The V end lost 6 bases, the J end lost 2 bases, and 9 bases lay between the germline ends. The CDR3 loop spans 13 amino acids.

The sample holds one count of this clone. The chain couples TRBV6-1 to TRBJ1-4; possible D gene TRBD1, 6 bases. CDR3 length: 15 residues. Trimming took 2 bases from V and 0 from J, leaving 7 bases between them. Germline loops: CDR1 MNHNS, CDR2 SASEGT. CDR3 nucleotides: TGTGCCAGCAGTGAATGGACAGCAACTAATGAAAAACTGTTTTTT. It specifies CASSEWTATNEKLFF.

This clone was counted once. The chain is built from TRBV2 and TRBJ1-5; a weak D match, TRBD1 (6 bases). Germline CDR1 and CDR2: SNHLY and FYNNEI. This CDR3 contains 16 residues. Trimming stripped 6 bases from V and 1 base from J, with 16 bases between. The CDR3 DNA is TGTGCCAGCAGCCCCCTAGGGACACTCAGCAATCAGCCCCAGCATTTT. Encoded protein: CASSPLGTLSNQPQHF.

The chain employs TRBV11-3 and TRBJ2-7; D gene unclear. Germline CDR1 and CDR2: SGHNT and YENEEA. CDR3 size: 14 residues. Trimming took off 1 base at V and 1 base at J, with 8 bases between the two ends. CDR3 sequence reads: CASSLGSGSYEQYF. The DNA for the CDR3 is TGTGCCAGCAGCTTAGGTTCAGGTTCCTACGAGCAGTACTTC.

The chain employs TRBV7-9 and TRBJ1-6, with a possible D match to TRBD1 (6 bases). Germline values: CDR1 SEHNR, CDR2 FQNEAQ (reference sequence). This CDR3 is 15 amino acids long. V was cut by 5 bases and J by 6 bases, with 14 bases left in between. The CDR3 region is CASSPRQDGNSPLHF. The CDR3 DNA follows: TGTGCCAGCAGCCCCCGACAGGACGGTAATTCACCCCTCCACTTT.

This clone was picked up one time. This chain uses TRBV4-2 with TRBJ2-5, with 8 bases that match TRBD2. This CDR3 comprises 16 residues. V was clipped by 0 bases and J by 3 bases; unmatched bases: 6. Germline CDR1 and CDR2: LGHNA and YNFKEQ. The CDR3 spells CASSQERGSGKETQYF. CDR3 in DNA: TGTGCCAGCAGCCAAGAACGGGGTAGCGGGAAAGAGACCCAGTACTTC.

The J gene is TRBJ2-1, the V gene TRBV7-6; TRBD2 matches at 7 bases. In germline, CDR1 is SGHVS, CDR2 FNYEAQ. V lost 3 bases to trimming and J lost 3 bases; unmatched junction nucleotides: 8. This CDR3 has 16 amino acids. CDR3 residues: CASSFGAGVGYNEQFF. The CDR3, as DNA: TGTGCCAGCAGCTTCGGGGCGGGAGTTGGCTACAATGAGCAGTTCTTC.

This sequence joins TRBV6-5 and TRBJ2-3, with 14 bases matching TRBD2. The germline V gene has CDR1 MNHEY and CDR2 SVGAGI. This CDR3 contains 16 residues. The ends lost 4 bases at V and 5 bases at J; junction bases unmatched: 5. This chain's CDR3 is CASSWETSGREDTQYF. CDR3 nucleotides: TGTGCCAGCAGTTGGGAGACTAGCGGGAGGGAAGATACGCAGTATTTT.